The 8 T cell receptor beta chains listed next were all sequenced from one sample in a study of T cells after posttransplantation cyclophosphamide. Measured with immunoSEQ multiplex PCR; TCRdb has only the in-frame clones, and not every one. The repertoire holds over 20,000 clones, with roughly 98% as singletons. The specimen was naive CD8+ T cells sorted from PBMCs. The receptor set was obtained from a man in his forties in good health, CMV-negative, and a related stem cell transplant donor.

As DNA, the CDR3 is TGTGCCACCAGCCAGACTAGCTTCGATACGCAGTATTTT. Translation: CATSQTSFDTQYF. This chain uses TRBV15 with TRBJ2-3; TRBD2 agrees at 7 bases. The CDR3 is made up of 13 amino acids. After removal of 5 bases from V and 6 bases from J, the junction contained 5 bases not matched to a gene. Looked up from germline, CDR1 is LNHNV and CDR2 is YYDKDF (reference sequence).

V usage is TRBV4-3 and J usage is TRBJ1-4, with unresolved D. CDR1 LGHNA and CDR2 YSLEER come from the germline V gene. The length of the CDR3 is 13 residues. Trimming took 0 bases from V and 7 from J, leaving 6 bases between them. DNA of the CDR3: TGCGCCAGCAGCCAAGAGCCAGGTGAAAAACTGTTTTTT. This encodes CASSQEPGEKLFF.

CDR3: CATSNRQDPTYEQYF. The DNA for the CDR3 is TGTGCCACCAGCAACAGACAGGACCCTACCTACGAGCAGTACTTC. The V call is TRBV15, the J call TRBJ2-5; possibly TRBD1 for D (6 bases). The last part of the DNA fits TRBJ2-7 better; the J call may be wrong. Looked up from germline, CDR1 is LNHNV and CDR2 is YYDKDF (reference sequence). CDR3 length: 15 amino acids.

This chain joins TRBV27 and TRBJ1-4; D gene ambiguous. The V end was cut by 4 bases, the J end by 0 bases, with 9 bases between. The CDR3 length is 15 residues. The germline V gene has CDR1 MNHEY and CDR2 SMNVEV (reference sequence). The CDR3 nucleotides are TGTGCCAGCAGTTCCCTCCCCGCAACTAATGAAAAACTGTTTTTT. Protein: CASSSLPATNEKLFF.

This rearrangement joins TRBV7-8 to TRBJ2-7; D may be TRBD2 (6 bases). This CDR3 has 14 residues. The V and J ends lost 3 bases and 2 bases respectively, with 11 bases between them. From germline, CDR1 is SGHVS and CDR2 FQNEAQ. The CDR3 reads CASSFPSVAYEQYF. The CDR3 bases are TGTGCCAGCAGCTTCCCTAGCGTAGCCTACGAGCAGTACTTC.

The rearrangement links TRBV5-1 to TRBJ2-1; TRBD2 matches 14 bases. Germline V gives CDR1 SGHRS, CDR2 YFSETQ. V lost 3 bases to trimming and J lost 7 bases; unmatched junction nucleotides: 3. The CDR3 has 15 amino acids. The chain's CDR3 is CASSWTSGRMNEQFF. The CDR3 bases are TGCGCCAGCAGCTGGACTAGCGGGAGGATGAATGAGCAGTTCTTC.

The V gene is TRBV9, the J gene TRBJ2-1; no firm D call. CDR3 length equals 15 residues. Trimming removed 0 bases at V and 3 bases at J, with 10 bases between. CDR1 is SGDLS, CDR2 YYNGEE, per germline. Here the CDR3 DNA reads TGTGCCAGCAGCGTAGTGGATAGCAGCTACAATGAGCAGTTCTTC. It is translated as CASSVVDSSYNEQFF.

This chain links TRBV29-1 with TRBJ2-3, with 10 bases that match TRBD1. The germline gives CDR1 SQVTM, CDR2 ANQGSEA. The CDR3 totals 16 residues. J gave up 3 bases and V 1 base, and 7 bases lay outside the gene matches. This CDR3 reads CSVEVDDRGRTDTQYF. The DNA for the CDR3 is TGCAGCGTTGAAGTGGACGACAGGGGGCGAACAGATACGCAGTATTTT.